This T cell receptor beta chain was recovered during a study of blood T cell repertoires in COVID-19. Per the germline V gene, CDR1 is SGHRS and CDR2 is YFSETQ. The CDR3 length is 14 residues. Between the trimmed V and J ends, which lost 7 bases and 6 bases, there was a span of 18 bases. Using immunoSEQ multiplex PCR, the repertoire was profiled, and TCRdb retains in-frame clones only, with some absent. The repertoire holds about 270,000 clones, with approximately 86% as singletons. This chain uses TRBV5-1 with TRBJ2-3, with a possible D match to TRBD2 (6 bases). The sample was PBMCs or T cells enriched from blood (not recorded which). This receptor was obtained from a woman between 25 and 40 years old who had recovered from COVID-19. The CDR3 nucleotides are TGCGCCAGCGGGAATTCCGGGAGTACTGATACGCAGTATTTT. It yields the protein CASGNSGSTDTQYF.